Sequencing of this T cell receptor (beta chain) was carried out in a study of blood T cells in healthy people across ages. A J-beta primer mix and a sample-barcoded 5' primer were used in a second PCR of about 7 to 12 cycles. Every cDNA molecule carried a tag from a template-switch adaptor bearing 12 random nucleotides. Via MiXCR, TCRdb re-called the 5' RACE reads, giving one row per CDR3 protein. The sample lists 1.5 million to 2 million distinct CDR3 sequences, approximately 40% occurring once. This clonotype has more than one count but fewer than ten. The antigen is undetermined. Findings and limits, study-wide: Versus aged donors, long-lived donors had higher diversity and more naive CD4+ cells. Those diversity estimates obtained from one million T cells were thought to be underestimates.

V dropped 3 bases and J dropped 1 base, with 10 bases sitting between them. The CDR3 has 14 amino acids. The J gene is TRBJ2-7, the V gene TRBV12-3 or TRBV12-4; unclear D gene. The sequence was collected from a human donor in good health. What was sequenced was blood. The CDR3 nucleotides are TGTGCCAGCAGTTTTTGGAAGGAATCCTACGAGCAGTACTTC. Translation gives CASSFWKESYEQYF.